One T cell receptor beta chain is described in this entry. Its matching antigen is unknown. TCRdb's copy holds only in-frame clones and misses some; the assay was immunoSEQ multiplex PCR. This table has 130,000 or so clones, 90% appearing once. The CDR3 loop spans 13 amino acids. Germline loops: CDR1 SGHDT, CDR2 YYEEEE. The V gene end was trimmed by 4 bases and the J gene end by 11 bases; junction bases not matched to a gene: 7. These data originate in a study of T cell responses to AZD1222 COVID-19 vaccine. Study conclusions and caveats: A mostly white British donor set with more females was recruited, and clonal diversity was possibly underestimated.

The receptor's source is an adult in good health. This chain links TRBV5-6 with TRBJ1-1; TRBD1 agrees at 11 bases. The sequences come from peripheral blood, collected on day 0 of AZD1222 vaccination. CDR3 region: CASSRGQGALAFF. The CDR3, as DNA: TGTGCCAGCAGCCGAGGACAGGGGGCGCTTGCTTTCTTT.